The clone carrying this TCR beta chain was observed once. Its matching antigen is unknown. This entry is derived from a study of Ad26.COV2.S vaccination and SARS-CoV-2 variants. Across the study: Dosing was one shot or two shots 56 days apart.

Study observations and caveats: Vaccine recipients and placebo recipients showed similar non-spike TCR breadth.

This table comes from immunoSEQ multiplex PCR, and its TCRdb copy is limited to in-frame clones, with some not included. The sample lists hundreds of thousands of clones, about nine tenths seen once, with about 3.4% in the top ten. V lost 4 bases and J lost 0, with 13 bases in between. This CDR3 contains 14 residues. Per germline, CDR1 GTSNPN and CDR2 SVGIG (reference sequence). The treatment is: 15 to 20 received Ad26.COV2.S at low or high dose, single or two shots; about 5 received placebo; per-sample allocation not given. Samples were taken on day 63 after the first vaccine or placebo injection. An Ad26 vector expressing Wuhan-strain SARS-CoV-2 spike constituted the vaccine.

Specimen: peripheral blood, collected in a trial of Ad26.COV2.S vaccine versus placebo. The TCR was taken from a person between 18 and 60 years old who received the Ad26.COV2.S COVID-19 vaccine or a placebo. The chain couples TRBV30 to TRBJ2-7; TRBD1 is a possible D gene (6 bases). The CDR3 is CAWIPGTNSYEQYF. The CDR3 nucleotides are TGTGCCTGGATCCCCGGGACAAACTCCTACGAGCAGTACTTC.